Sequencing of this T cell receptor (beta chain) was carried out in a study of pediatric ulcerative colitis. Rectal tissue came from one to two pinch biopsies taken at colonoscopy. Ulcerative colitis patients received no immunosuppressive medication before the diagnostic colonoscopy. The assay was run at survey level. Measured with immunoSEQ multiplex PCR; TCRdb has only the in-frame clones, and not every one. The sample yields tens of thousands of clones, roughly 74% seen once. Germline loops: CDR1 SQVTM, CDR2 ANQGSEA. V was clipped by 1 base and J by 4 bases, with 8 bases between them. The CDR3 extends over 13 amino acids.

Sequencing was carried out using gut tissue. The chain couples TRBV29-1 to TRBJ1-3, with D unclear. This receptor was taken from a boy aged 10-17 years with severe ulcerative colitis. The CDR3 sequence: CSVEGDHGNTIYF. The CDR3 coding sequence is TGCAGCGTTGAAGGAGATCACGGAAACACCATATATTTT.